Shown below are 27 T cell receptor beta chains from a single sample sequenced in a study of T-cell reconstitution after alpha-beta-depleted transplantation in children. During its preparation, the TCRbeta library received unique molecular identifiers. MiXCR was run by TCRdb on the PCR reads, yielding one entry per CDR3 protein. This sample has more than 40,000 distinct CDR3 sequences, with about a tenth found just once. The input for sequencing was PBMCs, mostly from graft donor cells, taken 60 days after TCRalphabeta/CD19-depleted stem cell transplant. The receptor source for this set is a male patient between 2 and 10 years old who had a stem cell transplant for chronic granulomatous disease, so the T cells may come from the graft donor.

This clonotype was recorded at least ten times. The chain joins TRBV18 to TRBJ2-7; either TRBD1 or TRBD2 may fit D (5 bases each). The CDR3 runs to 18 residues. Germline CDR1 and CDR2: KGHSH and LQKENI. The V end lost 2 bases, the J end lost 4 bases, and 24 bases lay between the germline ends. The CDR3 region is CASSPESYAGTNYYEQYF. Here the CDR3 DNA reads TGTGCCAGCTCACCAGAATCCTACGCCGGGACGAATTATTACGAGCAGTACTTC.

Many counts were recorded for this clonotype. The chain combines TRBV9 with TRBJ2-2; D ambiguous. The CDR3 has 14 amino acids. The germline V and J ends were trimmed by 3 bases and 7 bases, with 13 bases remaining between them. Germline V gene data show CDR1 as SGDLS and CDR2 as YYNGEE. The CDR3: CASSAGPAIGELFF. DNA for the CDR3: TGTGCCAGCAGCGCCGGGCCCGCTATCGGGGAGCTGTTTTTT.

This clonotype was detected many times. This rearrangement joins TRBV11-2 to TRBJ2-7, with 7 bases aligning to TRBD2. The trim removed 4 bases at V and 0 bases at J, leaving 9 bases unmatched. The CDR3 is made up of 16 amino acids. The germline CDR1 and CDR2 sequences are SGHAT and FQNNGV. The CDR3 region is CASSSGLLANSYEQYF. In DNA, the CDR3 is TGTGCCAGCAGCTCAGGGTTACTAGCGAACTCCTACGAGCAGTACTTC.

In its sample, this clonotype was seen many times. The V call is TRBV27, the J call TRBJ2-7; D is unresolved. This CDR3 contains 13 residues. Germline V gives CDR1 MNHEY, CDR2 SMNVEV (reference sequence). Trimming took off 3 bases at V and 1 base at J, with 7 bases between the two ends. CDR3 bases: TGTGCCAGCAGTTTCGGCCAGTCCTACGAGCAGTACTTC. Its protein product is CASSFGQSYEQYF.

The table lists this clonotype with many counts. CDR3 nucleotides: TGCAGTGCTAGAGAAGCAGGGGGCGAGGCCGGGGAGCTGTTTTTT. Its translation is CSAREAGGEAGELFF. The rearrangement links TRBV20-1 to TRBJ2-2, with 8 bases fitting TRBD1. The V segment lost 0 bases and the J segment 6 bases; nucleotides outside the gene matches: 6. Germline values: CDR1 DFQATT, CDR2 SNEGSKA (reference sequence). The CDR3 length is 15 residues.

The chain recombines TRBV27 with TRBJ1-1; D ambiguous. CDR1 and CDR2 from the germline V gene are MNHEY and SMNVEV (reference sequence). V lost 6 bases, J lost 1 base, and 12 bases lay in between. This CDR3 contains 14 residues. CDR3 protein: CASRRYNKNTEAFF. As DNA, the CDR3 is TGTGCCAGCAGGAGATATAATAAGAACACTGAAGCTTTCTTT.

This clonotype was observed a few times. The DNA of the CDR3 is TGTGCCAGCAGCCAAACTAGCGGGAGGGGCACCGGGGAGCTGTTTTTT. Amino acid sequence: CASSQTSGRGTGELFF. This chain links TRBV7-3 with TRBJ2-2; TRBD2 aligns across 13 bases. The CDR3 length is 16 residues. Germline V gene data show CDR1 as SGHTA and CDR2 as FQGTGA. J was trimmed by 4 bases and V by 5 bases; bases with no gene match: 4.

This clonotype has a count of ten or more. The chain uses TRBV20-1 and TRBJ2-1; D is ambiguous. V was shortened by 2 bases and J by 8 bases, with 13 bases between the two germline ends. CDR3 length equals 13 residues. Germline V gives CDR1 DFQATT, CDR2 SNEGSKA (reference sequence). The CDR3 reads CSARLPPSDEQFF. CDR3 coding DNA: TGCAGTGCTAGACTCCCGCCTTCGGATGAGCAGTTCTTC.

This clonotype was counted ten times or more. The V gene is TRBV27, the J gene TRBJ2-2; the D gene is possibly TRBD1 (5 bases). The CDR3 is made up of 13 amino acids. The ends were cut back, 3 bases at V and 4 bases at J, with 6 bases in the middle. Germline assignment: CDR1 MNHEY and CDR2 SMNVEV (reference sequence). CDR3 protein: CASSLGLTGELFF. For the CDR3, the DNA is TGTGCCAGCAGTTTGGGGCTCACCGGGGAGCTGTTTTTT.

This clonotype has ten or more counts. The chain carries TRBV5-1 and TRBJ2-5; D unresolved. Looked up from germline, CDR1 is SGHRS and CDR2 is YFSETQ. The CDR3 is 13 residues long. V lost 5 bases, J lost 1 base, and 9 bases lay in between. CDR3 residues: CASSHRLQETQYF. For the CDR3, the DNA is TGCGCCAGCAGTCATCGGCTCCAAGAGACCCAGTACTTC.

This clonotype appeared many times. The V gene is TRBV12-3 or TRBV12-4, the J gene TRBJ1-6; D gene uncertain. This CDR3 region has 12 residues. V was cut by 5 bases and J by 9 bases, with 8 bases left in between. CDR3 nucleotide sequence: TGTGCCAGCAGTGCTAGTCGTTCACCCCTCCACTTT. It is translated as CASSASRSPLHF.

This clonotype came up a few times. The chain uses TRBV4-3 and TRBJ2-1; 8 bases agree with TRBD2. Germline CDR1 and CDR2: LGHNA and YSLEER. The CDR3 runs to 15 residues. Germline trimming cut 4 bases from V and 6 bases from J; bases unmatched to any gene: 8. CDR3 coding DNA: TGCGCCAGCAGCCCGGGGGGGGGTGGCTTCAATGAGCAGTTCTTC. It is translated as CASSPGGGGFNEQFF.

This chain uses TRBV6-4 with TRBJ2-1, with 10 bases lining up with TRBD1. The V and J ends lost 2 bases and 7 bases, in that order; junction bases with no gene match: 2. Germline assignment: CDR1 MRHNA and CDR2 SNTAGT. The CDR3 has 14 amino acids. The CDR3 sequence: CASSDRTGGNEQFF. CDR3 nucleotide sequence: TGTGCCAGCAGTGACCGGACAGGGGGAAATGAGCAGTTCTTC.

By sample share, this clonotype is medium-sized (0.01 to 0.1%). The chain carries TRBV28 and TRBJ2-6; D is unclear. The V end was cut by 3 bases, the J end by 1 base, with 7 bases between. The CDR3 length is 15 residues. Germline loops: CDR1 MDHEN, CDR2 SYDVKM. As DNA, the CDR3 is TGTGCCAGCAGTTTGGTCCGATCTGGGGCCAACGTCCTGACTTTC. Translation: CASSLVRSGANVLTF.

This clonotype was detected ten times or more. The chain couples TRBV24-1 to TRBJ2-2; D tentatively reads TRBD1 or TRBD2 (5 bases each). From germline, CDR1 is KGHDR and CDR2 SFDVKD. This CDR3 region has 16 residues. V lost 2 bases, J lost 2 bases, and 11 bases lay in between. This chain's CDR3 is CATSDSGTVNTGELFF. CDR3 DNA sequence: TGTGCCACCAGTGATTCCGGGACGGTTAACACCGGGGAGCTGTTTTTT.

This clonotype was counted many times. The chain couples TRBV30 to TRBJ1-1; maybe TRBD1 (5 bases). Trimming cost V 4 bases and J 0 bases, with 9 bases left between them. CDR1 is GTSNPN and CDR2 is SVGIG in the germline V gene (reference sequence). The CDR3 loop spans 13 amino acids. The CDR3 bases are TGTGCCTGGATCGGGACCGTGAACACTGAAGCTTTCTTT. This codes for CAWIGTVNTEAFF.

This clonotype has a handful of counts. DNA for the CDR3: TGCAGTGCTAGAGTCCAGGGACCTAGGAACACCTTC. Amino acid sequence: CSARVQGPRNTF. The chain carries TRBV20-1 and TRBJ1-2, with D perhaps TRBD1 (5 bases). The CDR3 sequence is 12 residues long. Trimming left V 1 base short and J 12 bases short, with 15 bases between. Germline assignment: CDR1 DFQATT and CDR2 SNEGSKA (reference sequence).

This clonotype is labeled medium-sized (0.01 to 0.1%). The chain employs TRBV13 and TRBJ2-1; D is unclear. The V gene lost 0 bases and the J gene lost 7 bases, with 4 bases spanning the gap. The CDR3 covers 12 residues. Germline V gives CDR1 PRHDT, CDR2 FYEKMQ (reference sequence). The DNA of the CDR3 is TGTGCCAGCAGCTTAGGATCGAATGAGCAGTTCTTC. This translates into CASSLGSNEQFF.

This clonotype has ten or more counts. The chain has TRBV7-2 and TRBJ2-1; possible D gene TRBD2, 5 bases. V was trimmed by 1 base and J by 11 bases, leaving 9 bases between them. CDR3 size: 12 residues. CDR1 is SGHTA and CDR2 is FQGNSA in the germline V gene. Written as DNA, the CDR3 is TGTGCCAGCAGCTTAGATCTAGCCCAGCAGTTCTTC. Translated, it gives CASSLDLAQQFF. Full variable domain (rest looked up from reference TRBV7-2 and TRBJ2-1): GAGVSQSPSNKVTEKGKDVELRCDPISGHTALYWYRQSLGQGLEFLIYFQGNSAPDKSGLPSDRFSAERTGGSVSTLTIQRTQQEDSAVYLCASSLDLAQQFFGPGTRLTVL.

At least ten counts were recorded for this clonotype. The chain employs TRBV18 and TRBJ2-7; 7 bases agree with TRBD1. The germline CDR1 and CDR2 sequences are KGHSH and LQKENI. The V gene end was trimmed by 3 bases and the J gene end by 6 bases; junction bases not matched to a gene: 2. The CDR3 spans 12 residues. The CDR3 spells CASSPSGGEQYF. The DNA of the CDR3 is TGTGCCAGCTCACCCTCAGGGGGCGAGCAGTACTTC.

This clonotype appeared many times. The chain combines TRBV7-2 with TRBJ2-1; 10 bases are shared with TRBD1. V lost 3 bases, J lost 12 bases, and 2 bases stayed unmatched. Germline CDR1 reads SGHTA; CDR2 reads FQGNSA. This CDR3 is 12 amino acids long. CDR3 residues: CASSFDRGPQFF. DNA for the CDR3: TGTGCCAGCAGCTTCGACAGGGGGCCGCAGTTCTTC. Complete variable domain (other parts from reference TRBV7-2 and TRBJ2-1): GAGVSQSPSNKVTEKGKDVELRCDPISGHTALYWYRQSLGQGLEFLIYFQGNSAPDKSGLPSDRFSAERTGGSVSTLTIQRTQQEDSAVYLCASSFDRGPQFFGPGTRLTVL.

This clonotype was seen at least ten times. V and J are TRBV7-3 and TRBJ2-3, with D tentatively TRBD1 or TRBD2 (6 bases each). This CDR3 has 16 residues. The V end was cut by 1 base, the J end by 6 bases, with 17 bases between. CDR1 is SGHTA, CDR2 FQGTGA, per germline. CDR3 region: CASSLRGGGDMDTQYF. As DNA, the CDR3 is TGTGCCAGCAGCTTAAGGGGCGGCGGGGACATGGATACGCAGTATTTT.

Only a few counts were recorded for this clonotype. Here the CDR3 reads CASSGPGGIGNSPLHF. The CDR3, as DNA: TGTGCCAGCAGCGGACCGGGGGGCATTGGAAATTCACCCCTCCACTTT. V gene TRBV3-1 combines with J gene TRBJ1-6, with D maybe TRBD1 (6 bases). V was shortened by 5 bases and J by 7 bases, with 18 bases between the two germline ends. Germline-derived CDR1 and CDR2 are LGHDT and YNNKEL (reference sequence). The CDR3 totals 16 residues.

This clonotype was seen many times. The chain joins TRBV7-6 to TRBJ1-1; no clear D. This CDR3 contains 15 residues. Trimming pared 0 bases from V and 4 bases from J, leaving 12 bases between. Germline assignment: CDR1 SGHVS and CDR2 FNYEAQ. The CDR3 loop is CASSLALTGATEAFF. The CDR3 coding sequence is TGTGCCAGCAGCTTAGCTTTGACGGGTGCCACTGAAGCTTTCTTT.

This clonotype has at least ten counts. The chain is built from TRBV20-1 and TRBJ2-7, with D possibly matching TRBD2 (6 bases). This CDR3 spans 13 amino acids. Trimming cost V 6 bases and J 1 base, with 13 bases left between them. Germline V gives CDR1 DFQATT, CDR2 SNEGSKA (reference sequence). CDR3 region: CSAAGRPSYEQYF. CDR3 DNA sequence: TGCAGTGCCGCGGGACGGCCTTCCTACGAGCAGTACTTC.

Many counts were recorded for this clonotype. CDR3 DNA: TGCAGTGCTTGTGAGAGGAGCACAGATACGCAGTATTTT. Translation gives CSACERSTDTQYF. The V gene is TRBV20-1, the J gene TRBJ2-3; no clear D. With 5 bases removed from V and 0 bases from J, the gap between germline ends came to 9 bases. The CDR3 loop spans 13 amino acids. Germline values: CDR1 DFQATT, CDR2 SNEGSKA (reference sequence).

This clonotype appeared many times. This rearrangement joins TRBV20-1 to TRBJ2-7; D tentatively reads TRBD1 or TRBD2 (7 bases each). Deletions cut 3 bases from V and 2 bases from J, with 20 bases between. CDR3 length: 16 amino acids. Germline V gives CDR1 DFQATT, CDR2 SNEGSKA (reference sequence). In DNA, the CDR3 is TGCAGTGCTAGGGATGTTCGCAGGGGGGGTGCCTACGAGCAGTACTTC. Protein product: CSARDVRRGGAYEQYF.